This T cell receptor beta chain was observed in a study of shared clonotypes between healthy human individuals. Trimming left V 4 bases short and J 7 bases short, with 17 bases between. CDR1 SGHDT and CDR2 YYEEEE come from the germline V gene. The CDR3 runs to 14 residues. With respect to this clone: Its specificity is unknown.

The protocol was immunoSEQ multiplex PCR, while the TCRdb copy is restricted to in-frame clones and leaves out a portion. This table holds a few hundred thousand clones, around 90% found once. Regarding the study as a whole: Non-shared clonotypes had lower generation probabilities than those shared by all four donors. What naive subsets generally showed was a larger estimated richness than memory subsets showed.

This receptor was taken from a man between 18 and 35 years old in good health. The V gene is TRBV5-6, the J gene TRBJ1-2; D unresolved. The sample was memory CD8+ T cells sorted from blood. Subset described: CD45RO+ cells pooled with CCR7-negative TemRA cells. CDR3 protein: CASSRMENLGGYTF. In DNA form, the CDR3 reads TGTGCCAGCAGCAGGATGGAGAACCTCGGTGGCTACACCTTC.